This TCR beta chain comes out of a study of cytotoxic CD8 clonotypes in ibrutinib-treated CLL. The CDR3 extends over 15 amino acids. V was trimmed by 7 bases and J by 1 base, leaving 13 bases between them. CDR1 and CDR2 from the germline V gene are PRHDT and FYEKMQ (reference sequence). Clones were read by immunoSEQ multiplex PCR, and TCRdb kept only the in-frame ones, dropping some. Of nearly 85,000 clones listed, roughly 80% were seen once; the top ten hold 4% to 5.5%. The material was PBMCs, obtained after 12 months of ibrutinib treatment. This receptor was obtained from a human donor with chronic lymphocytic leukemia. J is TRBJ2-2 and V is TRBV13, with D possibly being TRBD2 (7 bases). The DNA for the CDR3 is TGTGCCAGCACCACCGGGGGGCAGAACACCGGGGAGCTGTTTTTT. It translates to CASTTGGQNTGELFF.